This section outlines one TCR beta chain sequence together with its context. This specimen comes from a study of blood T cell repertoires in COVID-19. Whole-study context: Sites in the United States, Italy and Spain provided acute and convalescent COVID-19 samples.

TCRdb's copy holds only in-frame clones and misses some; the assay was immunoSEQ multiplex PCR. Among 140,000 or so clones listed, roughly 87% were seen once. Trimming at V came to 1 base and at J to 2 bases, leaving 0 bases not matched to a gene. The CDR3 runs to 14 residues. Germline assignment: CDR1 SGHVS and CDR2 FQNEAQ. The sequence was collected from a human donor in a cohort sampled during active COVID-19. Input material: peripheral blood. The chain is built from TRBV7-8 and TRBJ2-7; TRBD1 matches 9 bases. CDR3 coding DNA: TGTGCCAGCAGCTTAGGGACAGGGGCCTACGAGCAGTACTTC. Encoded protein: CASSLGTGAYEQYF.